The following is a T cell receptor beta chain sequence with its context. This specimen belongs to a study of OX40 agonist ivuxolimab in advanced cancers. On the study more broadly: Partial responses occurred in Three dose-escalation patients, one with hepatocellular carcinoma and two with cutaneous melanoma.

Here immunoSEQ multiplex PCR was the method, and the copy in TCRdb shows in-frame clones only, minus some. The sample shows around 55,000 clones, 80% to 90% of them seen only once. With V trimmed by 0 bases and J by 5 bases, 6 bases remained unmatched. Germline CDR1 and CDR2: KGHSH and LQKENI. The CDR3 loop spans 16 amino acids. The origin of this receptor is an adult with an advanced solid tumor such as melanoma, head and neck, liver or kidney cancer. This chain links TRBV18 with TRBJ2-1; 8 nucleotides line up with TRBD2. This material consisted of CD4+ or CD8+ T cells sorted from blood, taken in a trial of the OX40 agonist ivuxolimab. The DNA for the CDR3 is TGTGCCAGCTCACCACCGGCTAGCGGGCAAAACAATGAGCAGTTCTTC. Translation gives CASSPPASGQNNEQFF.